The sequence of this T cell receptor (beta chain) was determined in a study of blood T cell repertoires in COVID-19. This CDR3 is 19 amino acids long. Only in-frame clones appear in the TCRdb table, and some are missing; sequencing was by immunoSEQ multiplex PCR. The sample has about 350,000 clones; approximately 89% are singletons. The rearrangement links TRBV7-5 to TRBJ2-1; the tabulated D call, TRBD1, remains unverified against the DNA. TRBV7-5 is a known pseudogene. Sequenced sample: PBMCs or T cells enriched from blood (not recorded which). The clonotype comes from a woman aged 25 to 45 who had recovered from COVID-19. CDR3 residues: CVRSPSSTVRAISRLEQFF. The CDR3 coding sequence is TGTGTCAGAAGCCCCTCAAGTACGGTCAGGGCCATCTCTAGGTTAGAGCAGTTCTTC.